These T cell receptor beta chains were read from a single sample in a study of T-cell memory formation after mild COVID-19. Via MiXCR, TCRdb re-called the 5' RACE reads, giving one row per CDR3 protein. Here the sample spans fewer than 200,000 distinct CDR3 sequences, 15% to 20% being singletons. Sequencing used PBMCs or a T cell subset sorted from them (not recorded which). These receptor sequences come from a young man who had mild COVID-19 (a few samples of this study predate the infection). Cell type and time point are not known. The CDR3 runs from the conserved cysteine through the conserved F or W. D genes are given only for firm matches. Expanded clones are given a class, and other clones once, few, many or no size at all.

NA	TRBV6-2/TRBV6-3	NA	TRBJ1-2	TGTGCCAGCAGCGACCGGGAGAACTATGGCTACACCTTC	CASSDRENYGYTF
few	TRBV7-2	NA	TRBJ2-5	TGTGCCAGCAGCATAGGTGTGAGGGGGAGAGAGACCCAGTACTTC	CASSIGVRGRETQYF
once	TRBV6-6	NA	TRBJ1-1	TGTGCCAGCAGTTACGGGAGCCACAGGAAAAGTGAAGCTTTCTTT	CASSYGSHRKSEAFF
NA	TRBV12-3/TRBV12-4	NA	TRBJ1-4	TGTGCCAGCAGCTCACTGTTTTTT	CASSSLFF
few	TRBV29-1	TRBD2	TRBJ2-5	TGCAGCGTTGAATGGACTAGCAGGGAGACCCAGTACTTC	CSVEWTSRETQYF
NA	TRBV4-3	TRBD2	TRBJ2-1	TGCGCCAGCAGCCGATTAGCGGGTGCATTAAGCTCCTACAATGAGCAGTTCTTC	CASSRLAGALSSYNEQFF
NA	TRBV29-1	TRBD2	TRBJ2-5	TGCAGCGTGGTGACTAGCACGGAGACCCAGTACTTC	CSVVTSTETQYF
NA	TRBV20-1	NA	TRBJ1-5	TGCAGTGCTAGAGGGGAGCACCATCAGCCCCAGCATTTT	CSARGEHHQPQHF
NA	TRBV12-3/TRBV12-4	TRBD2	TRBJ2-3	TGTGCCAGCAGGGAGACTAGCGGTACAGATACGCAGTATTTT	CASRETSGTDTQYF
few	TRBV4-3	NA	TRBJ1-5	TGCGCCAGCAGCCAAGAGACAGGAAATCAGCCCCAGCATTTT	CASSQETGNQPQHF
NA	TRBV29-1	NA	TRBJ2-3	TGCAGCATCCGGGGTGCCTTTACAGATACGCAGTATTTT	CSIRGAFTDTQYF
few	TRBV9	NA	TRBJ1-5	TGTGCCAGCAGCGGAGGGAGGCCCGGGGATCAGCCCCAGCATTTT	CASSGGRPGDQPQHF
NA	TRBV20-1	TRBD1	TRBJ1-2	TGCAGTGCTAGAGCACAGGGGGGCTATGGCTACACCTTC	CSARAQGGYGYTF
NA	TRBV4-3	NA	TRBJ1-1	TGCGCCAGCAGCCAAGGAGGCCAGAACACTGAAGCTTTCTTT	CASSQGGQNTEAFF
NA	TRBV5-1	NA	TRBJ2-5	TGCGCCAGCAGCCCAGGGGGGACGGAGACCCAGTACTTC	CASSPGGTETQYF
NA	TRBV3-1	NA	TRBJ1-4	TGTGCCAGCAGCCAAGAGGGGTATGGAAAACTGTTTTTT	CASSQEGYGKLFF
many	TRBV29-1	NA	TRBJ2-5	TGCAGCGTTCCTCCCCTTCAGGGTAGGGAGACCCAGTACTTC	CSVPPLQGRETQYF
few	TRBV5-1	TRBD1	TRBJ2-2	TGCGCCAGCAGCTGGGGACAGGGAGCAAGCGGGGAGCTGTTTTTT	CASSWGQGASGELFF
NA	TRBV7-9	NA	TRBJ2-3	TGTGCCAGCAGCCCGCTGGCCTCCCAGGGCACAGATACGCAGTATTTT	CASSPLASQGTDTQYF
NA	TRBV4-3	NA	TRBJ2-2	TGCGCCAGCAGCCAGATTGGGGGATTCGCCGGGGAGCTGTTTTTT	CASSQIGGFAGELFF
few	TRBV28	NA	TRBJ1-5	TGTGCCAGCAGACTGGGGCAGTATCAGCCCCAGCATTTT	CASRLGQYQPQHF
NA	TRBV4-3	NA	TRBJ1-3	TGCGCCAGCAGCCAAGATTGGATCAGCTCTGGAAACACCATATATTTT	CASSQDWISSGNTIYF
NA	TRBV5-4	NA	TRBJ2-1	TGTGCCAGCAGCTCCGGGGTACGCCCGGGTAATGAGCAGTTCTTC	CASSSGVRPGNEQFF
NA	TRBV20-1	TRBD1	TRBJ1-1	TGCAGTGCTAGAAAATTCCTTGGACAGGGGGATACTGAAGCTTTCTTT	CSARKFLGQGDTEAFF
NA	TRBV20-1	TRBD2	TRBJ2-5	TGCAGTGCTTTGCTAGCGGGGGGGCAAGAGACCCAGTACTTC	CSALLAGGQETQYF
NA	TRBV5-1	NA	TRBJ2-3	TGCGCCAGCAGCTTAGGGCAGGGGAAGGCTACGCAGTATTTT	CASSLGQGKATQYF
few	TRBV5-1	TRBD1	TRBJ2-5	TGCGCCAGCAGCGTCGGGACAGCGATCCTTCAAGAGACCCAGTACTTC	CASSVGTAILQETQYF
few	TRBV20-1	NA	TRBJ1-2	TGCAGTGCTAGCTACGGGGGCTATGGCTACACCTTC	CSASYGGYGYTF
NA	TRBV14	NA	TRBJ1-2	TGTGCCAGCAGCCAAGAGATGAACTATGGCTACACCTTC	CASSQEMNYGYTF
NA	TRBV7-3	NA	TRBJ1-2	TGTGCCAGCAGCTTGACAATCTTAGGGGGTGGCTACACCTTC	CASSLTILGGGYTF
NA	TRBV6-2/TRBV6-3	NA	TRBJ1-6	TGTGCCAGCAGATACGATGGGAATTCACCCCTCCACTTT	CASRYDGNSPLHF
few	TRBV7-2	TRBD1	TRBJ1-3	TGTGCCAGCAGCTCCGGGACAGGAAGAAACACCATATATTTT	CASSSGTGRNTIYF
NA	TRBV3-1	NA	TRBJ2-1	TGTGCCAGCAGCCAAGATGGATTCGACGGCAATGAGCAGTTCTTC	CASSQDGFDGNEQFF
NA	TRBV5-1	NA	TRBJ2-3	TGCGCCAGCAGCTTGGTAGGGATTACTAGCACAGATACGCAGTATTTT	CASSLVGITSTDTQYF
few	TRBV7-2	NA	TRBJ1-2	TGTGCCAGCAGTTCAGGACATGGCTATGGCTACACCTTC	CASSSGHGYGYTF